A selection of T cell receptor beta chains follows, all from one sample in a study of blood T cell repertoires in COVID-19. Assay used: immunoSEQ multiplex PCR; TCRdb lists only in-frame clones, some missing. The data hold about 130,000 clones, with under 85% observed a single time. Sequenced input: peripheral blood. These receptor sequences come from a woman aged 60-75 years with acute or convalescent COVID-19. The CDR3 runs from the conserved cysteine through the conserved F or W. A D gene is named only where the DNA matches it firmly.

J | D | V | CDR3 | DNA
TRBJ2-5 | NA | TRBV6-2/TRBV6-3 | CASSRLVGETQYF | TGTGCCAGCAGCCGACTAGTGGGAGAGACCCAGTACTTC
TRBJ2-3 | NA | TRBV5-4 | CAYRGRDTDTQYF | TGTGCCTACAGGGGGAGGGACACAGATACGCAGTATTTT
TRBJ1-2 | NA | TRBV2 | CASSEIGTPSNYGYTF | TGTGCCAGCTCCGAAATCGGGACACCCTCAAACTATGGCTACACCTTC
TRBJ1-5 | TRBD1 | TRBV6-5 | CASSRTGNNQPQHF | TGTGCCAGCAGTCGGACAGGAAACAATCAGCCCCAGCATTTT
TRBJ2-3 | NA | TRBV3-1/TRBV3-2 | CASSPGFRVTDTQYF | TGTGCCAGCAGCCCCGGGTTCCGAGTCACAGATACGCAGTATTTT
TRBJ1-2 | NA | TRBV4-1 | CASSQDNRQKDYGYTF | TGCGCCAGCAGCCAAGATAACAGACAGAAAGACTATGGCTACACCTTC
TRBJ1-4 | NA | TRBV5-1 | CASSSGQLDEKLFF | TGCGCCAGCAGCTCTGGACAGCTAGATGAAAAACTGTTTTTT
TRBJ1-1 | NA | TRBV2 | CASSTGGRVGTEAFF | TGTGCCAGCTCTACGGGGGGCCGGGTTGGCACTGAAGCTTTCTTT
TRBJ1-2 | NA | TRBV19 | CASSTISGGGYGYTF | TGTGCCAGTAGTACCATTTCGGGGGGAGGATATGGCTACACCTTC
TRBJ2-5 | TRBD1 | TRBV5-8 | CASRAGQVIQETQYF | TGTGCCAGCAGGGCGGGACAGGTGATCCAAGAGACCCAGTACTTC